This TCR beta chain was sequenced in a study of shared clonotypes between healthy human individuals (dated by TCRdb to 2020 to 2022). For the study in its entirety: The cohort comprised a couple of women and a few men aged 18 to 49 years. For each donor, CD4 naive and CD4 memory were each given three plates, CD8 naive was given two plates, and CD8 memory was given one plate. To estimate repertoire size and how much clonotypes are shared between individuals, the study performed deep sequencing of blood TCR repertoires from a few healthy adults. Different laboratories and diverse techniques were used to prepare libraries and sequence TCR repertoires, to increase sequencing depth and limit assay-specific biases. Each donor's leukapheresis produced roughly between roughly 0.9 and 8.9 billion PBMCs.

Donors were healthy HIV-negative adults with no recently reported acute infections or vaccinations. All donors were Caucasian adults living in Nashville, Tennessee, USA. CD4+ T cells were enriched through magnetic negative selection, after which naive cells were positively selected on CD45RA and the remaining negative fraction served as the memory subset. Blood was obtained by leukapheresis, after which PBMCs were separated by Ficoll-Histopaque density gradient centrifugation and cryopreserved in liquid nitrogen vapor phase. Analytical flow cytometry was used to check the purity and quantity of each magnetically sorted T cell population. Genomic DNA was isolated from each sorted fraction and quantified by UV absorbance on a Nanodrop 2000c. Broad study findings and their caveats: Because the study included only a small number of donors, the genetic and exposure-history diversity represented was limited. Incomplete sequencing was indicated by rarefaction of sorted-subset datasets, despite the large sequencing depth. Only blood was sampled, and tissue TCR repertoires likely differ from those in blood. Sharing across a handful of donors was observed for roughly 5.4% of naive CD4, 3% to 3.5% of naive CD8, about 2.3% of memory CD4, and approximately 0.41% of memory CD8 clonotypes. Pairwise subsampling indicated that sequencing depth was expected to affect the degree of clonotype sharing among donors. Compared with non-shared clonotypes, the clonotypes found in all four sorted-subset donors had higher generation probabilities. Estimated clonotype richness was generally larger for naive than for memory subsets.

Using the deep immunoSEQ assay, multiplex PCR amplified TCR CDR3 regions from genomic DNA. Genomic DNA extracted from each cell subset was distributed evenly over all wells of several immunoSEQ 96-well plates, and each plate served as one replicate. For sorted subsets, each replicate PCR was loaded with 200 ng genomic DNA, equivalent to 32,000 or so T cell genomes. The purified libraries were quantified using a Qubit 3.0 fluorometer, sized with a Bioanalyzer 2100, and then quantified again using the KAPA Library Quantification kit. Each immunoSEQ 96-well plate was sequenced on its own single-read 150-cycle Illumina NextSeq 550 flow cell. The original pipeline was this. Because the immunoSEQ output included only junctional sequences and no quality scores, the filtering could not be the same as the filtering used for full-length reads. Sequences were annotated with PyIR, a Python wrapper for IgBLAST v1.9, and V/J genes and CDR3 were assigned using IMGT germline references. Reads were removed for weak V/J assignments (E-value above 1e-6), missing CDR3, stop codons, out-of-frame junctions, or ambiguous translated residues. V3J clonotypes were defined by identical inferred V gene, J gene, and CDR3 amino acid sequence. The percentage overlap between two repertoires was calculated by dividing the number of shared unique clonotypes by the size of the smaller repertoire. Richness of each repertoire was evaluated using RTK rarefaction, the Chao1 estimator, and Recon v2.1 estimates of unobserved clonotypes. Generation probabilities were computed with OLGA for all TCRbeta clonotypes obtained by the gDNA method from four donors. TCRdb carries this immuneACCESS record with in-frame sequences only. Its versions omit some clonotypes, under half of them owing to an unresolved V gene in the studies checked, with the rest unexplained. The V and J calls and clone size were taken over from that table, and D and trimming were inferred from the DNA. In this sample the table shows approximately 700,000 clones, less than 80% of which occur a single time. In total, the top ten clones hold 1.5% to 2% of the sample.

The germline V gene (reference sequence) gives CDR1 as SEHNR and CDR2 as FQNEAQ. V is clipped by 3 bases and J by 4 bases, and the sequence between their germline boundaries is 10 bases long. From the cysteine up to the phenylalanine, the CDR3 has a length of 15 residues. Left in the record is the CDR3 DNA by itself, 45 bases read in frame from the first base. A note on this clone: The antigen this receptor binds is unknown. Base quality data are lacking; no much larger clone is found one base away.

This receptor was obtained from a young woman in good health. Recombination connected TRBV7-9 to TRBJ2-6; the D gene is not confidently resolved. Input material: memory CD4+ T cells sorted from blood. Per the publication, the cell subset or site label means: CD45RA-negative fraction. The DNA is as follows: TGTGCCAGCAGCTTGGATGGCCAAGGGGCCAACGTCCTGACTTTC. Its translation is CASSLDGQGANVLTF.